This T cell receptor beta chain is from a study of patients with pleural tuberculosis. The trim removed 1 base at V and 8 bases at J, leaving 8 bases unmatched. The CDR3 is made up of 15 amino acids. TCRdb redid the calling of the reads with MiXCR, one entry per CDR3 protein. The table includes tens of thousands of distinct CDR3 sequences, 7.3% detected once. The V and J genes are TRBV12-3 or TRBV12-4 and TRBJ2-1; TRBD2 matches 7 bases. The clonotype originates from a human donor with pleural tuberculosis. CDR3 protein: CASSLGTSWSHEQFF. Here the CDR3 DNA reads TGTGCCAGCAGTTTAGGGACTAGTTGGTCCCATGAGCAGTTCTTC.